These 15 T cell receptor beta chains originate from one sample sequenced in a study of blood T cells in healthy people across ages. With a J-beta primer mix and a sample-barcoded 5' primer, a second PCR ran about 7 to 12 cycles. TCRdb re-called the 5' RACE reads through MiXCR, storing one row per CDR3 protein. The repertoire has 800,000 or so distinct CDR3 sequences, around 45% of them found once; the top ten carry around 18%. Sequencing was carried out using blood. Source of these receptors: an elderly man in good health.

In this sample, this clonotype turned up many times. The chain combines TRBV5-1 with TRBJ1-5; 8 bases agree with TRBD1. The CDR3 sequence is 14 residues long. The trim removed 4 bases at V and 5 bases at J, leaving 5 bases unmatched. Germline V gives CDR1 SGHRS, CDR2 YFSETQ. The CDR3 DNA reads as TGCGCCAGCAGCAGGACAGGGCGGGATCAGCCCCAGCATTTT. Amino acids: CASSRTGRDQPQHF.

The genes are TRBV18 and TRBJ2-5, with 9 positions matching TRBD2. The J call may be faulty, since TRBJ2-7 better matches the DNA end. The CDR3 spans 14 residues. CDR1 and CDR2 (germline): KGHSH, LQKENI. CDR3 in amino acids: CASSRGGDPYEQYF. The CDR3 DNA is TGTGCCAGCTCGCGGGGGGGGGACCCATACGAGCAGTACTTC.

The sample holds one count of this clonotype. A single base separates this from a much larger clone, so it may be a read error. V and J are TRBV28 and TRBJ2-5, with D possibly TRBD2 on 6 matching bases. Gene TRBJ2-1 matches the end of the DNA better, so the J call may be wrong. This CDR3 has 15 amino acids. Germline CDR1 and CDR2: MDHEN and SYDVKM. CDR3 coding DNA: TGTGCCAGCAGTTTAGGCACTAGCCGCCAAGAGACCCAGTTCTTC. This sequence encodes CASSLGTSRQETQFF.

This clonotype appeared a few times. The J gene is TRBJ2-1, the V gene TRBV12-3 or TRBV12-4; 16 bases agree with TRBD2. Unmatched junction bases numbered 6, after V lost 6 bases and J lost 10 bases. This CDR3 contains 15 residues. The CDR3 is CASSPGLAGGREQFF. CDR3 coding DNA: TGTGCCAGCAGCCCGGGACTAGCGGGAGGGCGAGAGCAGTTCTTC.

The J gene is TRBJ2-2, the V gene TRBV4-3, with 12 bases lining up with TRBD2. The CDR3 consists of 18 residues. In germline, CDR1 is LGHNA, CDR2 YSLEER. The V segment lost 1 base and the J segment 6 bases; nucleotides outside the gene matches: 9. The CDR3 is CASSQGLGLAGRAGELFF. The CDR3 nucleotides read TGCGCCAGCAGCCAAGGCCTGGGACTAGCGGGCCGGGCCGGGGAGCTGTTTTTT.

The V and J genes are TRBV5-1 and TRBJ2-1, with 11 bases identical to TRBD2. The DNA end is more similar to TRBJ2-7, so the J call may be wrong. The CDR3 covers 17 residues. CDR1 and CDR2 (germline): SGHRS, YFSETQ. The DNA for the CDR3 is TGCGCCAGCAGCCCAAGTCCTTTAGCGGGGGGGCGCAATGAGCAGTACTTC. It codes for CASSPSPLAGGRNEQYF.

The chain links TRBV4-1 to TRBJ2-3; D is unclear. Germline CDR1 MGHRA, CDR2 YSYEKL. Trimming took off 3 bases at V and 0 bases at J, with 7 bases between the two ends. The CDR3 consists of 14 residues. In nucleotides, the CDR3 is TGCGCCAGCAGCCAGGAAGCTAGCACAGATACGCAGTATTTT. This encodes CASSQEASTDTQYF.

This clonotype was recorded a few times. This rearrangement joins TRBV20-1 to TRBJ2-7, with D maybe TRBD2 (6 bases). CDR1 is DFQATT, CDR2 SNEGSKA, per germline (reference sequence). The ends were cut back, 4 bases at V and 6 bases at J, with 19 bases in the middle. There are 14 residues in the CDR3. In DNA, the CDR3 is TGCAGTGCTATTGGCCGCGGGACCGCGGGCGAGCAGTACTTC. This gives the protein CSAIGRGTAGEQYF.

In DNA form, the CDR3 reads TGCGCCAGCAGCTTGAACGTAAACGCAGCGGGCTACAATGAGCAGTACTTC. Protein product: CASSLNVNAAGYNEQYF. V gene TRBV5-1 combines with J gene TRBJ2-7, with D maybe TRBD2 (6 bases). The CDR3 totals 17 residues. Trimming stripped 1 base from V and 7 bases from J, with 24 bases between. Germline CDR1 SGHRS, CDR2 YFSETQ.

V is TRBV12-3 or TRBV12-4 and J is TRBJ1-2; tentatively, D is TRBD1 (5 bases). Trimming cost V 7 bases and J 6 bases, with 18 bases left between them. This CDR3 spans 14 amino acids. The DNA of the CDR3 is TGTGCCAGCACCAAAGGGTATGGGGGGGATGGCTACACCTTC. Encoded protein: CASTKGYGGDGYTF.

About this clonotype: One end of the junction fails to match germline, which may point to a read error. This chain connects TRBV7-7 to TRBJ2-1; unclear D gene. CDR3 length equals 14 residues. The germline gives CDR1 SSHAT, CDR2 FNYEAQ (reference sequence). CDR3 bases: TGTGCTAGCAGCTTAGTTGGGCCACCTAATGAGCAGTTCTTC. This encodes CASSLVGPPNEQFF.

This clonotype was recorded at least ten times. Given a much more abundant clone one base away, this may be a read error. The genes are TRBV5-1 and TRBJ2-7, with unresolved D. CDR1 SGHRS and CDR2 YFSETQ come from the germline V gene. The CDR3 contains 13 residues. V lost 7 bases to trimming and J lost 7 bases, with 18 bases between them. The chain's CDR3 is CASHESGYNEQYF. The DNA for the CDR3 is TGCGCCAGCCATGAATCCGGGTACAATGAGCAGTACTTC.

This chain joins TRBV7-9 and TRBJ2-1, with D uncertain. Germline CDR1 SEHNR, CDR2 FQNEAQ (reference sequence). The V gene lost 5 bases and the J gene lost 8 bases, with 10 bases spanning the gap. CDR3 length: 12 amino acids. DNA of the CDR3: TGTGCCAGCAGCAGGATCCTCTATGAGCAGTTCTTC. Translated: CASSRILYEQFF.

This clonotype has just a few counts. J is TRBJ1-3 and V is TRBV29-1, with D maybe TRBD1 (6 bases). Germline V gene lookup returns CDR1 SQVTM and CDR2 ANQGSEA. V gave up 6 bases and J gave up 0 bases, with 12 bases separating them. The CDR3 has 14 amino acids. This CDR3 reads CSVGTDSSGNTIYF. In DNA, the CDR3 is TGCAGCGTCGGGACGGACAGCTCTGGAAACACCATATATTTT.

The V and J genes are TRBV4-2 and TRBJ2-7; D remains ambiguous. Trimming removed 0 bases at V and 6 bases at J, with 15 bases between. Germline V gives CDR1 LGHNA, CDR2 YNFKEQ. The CDR3 covers 15 residues. CDR3 region: CASSQDPAAWLEQYF. The DNA of the CDR3 is TGTGCCAGCAGCCAAGATCCGGCGGCCTGGCTCGAGCAGTACTTC.